These 19 T cell receptor beta chains originate from one sample sequenced in a study of regulatory T cells in long-lasting Graves disease. Regarding time point: newly diagnosed GD, antithyroid drugs for less than 3 months. PBMC RNA served as the TCR library source. TCR beta libraries were built with iRepertoire HTBI primers and Arm-PCR of CDR3 regions. TCRdb itself ran the multiplex PCR reads through MiXCR, one entry per CDR3 protein. Among 400,000 to 500,000 distinct CDR3 sequences listed, roughly 15% were seen once. In addition, the sample was reused for a study of T cells in Graves' hyperthyroidism and ophthalmopathy.

The sample in question was peripheral blood mononuclear cells (PBMCs), obtained at new diagnosis, from a patient treated with antithyroid drugs. These receptors were collected from a woman younger than 30 with Graves disease.

The genes are TRBV15 and TRBJ1-2, with D maybe TRBD1 (5 bases). Per germline, CDR1 LNHNV and CDR2 YYDKDF (reference sequence). This CDR3 is 16 amino acids long. V was clipped by 0 bases and J by 4 bases, with 15 bases between them. In DNA, the CDR3 is TGTGCCACCAGCAGAGAAGTCGGGAGGGGTGCCTATGGCTACACCTTC. Protein: CATSREVGRGAYGYTF.

This clonotype was recorded at least ten times. The V call is TRBV20-1, the J call TRBJ2-1; D is unclear. The CDR3 sequence is 15 residues long. Trimming shortened V by 1 base and J by 2 bases, and 12 bases separated the two germline ends. From germline, CDR1 is DFQATT and CDR2 SNEGSKA (reference sequence). For the CDR3, the DNA is TGCAGTGCTAGAGCCCCTCCTATCGCCTACAATGAGCAGTTCTTC. Its translation is CSARAPPIAYNEQFF.

This clonotype was picked up a small number of times. This chain links TRBV6-1 with TRBJ1-2; 8 bases are a match to TRBD1. The V gene's germline CDR1 is MNHNS and CDR2 SASEGT. Trimming cost V 6 bases and J 4 bases; bases outside gene matches: 4. This CDR3 is built from 13 residues. The CDR3 DNA follows: TGTGCCAGCAGACAGACAGGGGTCTATGGCTACACCTTC. Protein product: CASRQTGVYGYTF.

This chain connects TRBV27 to TRBJ2-1, with a weak D call TRBD2 (6 bases). The CDR3 has 14 residues. Looked up from germline, CDR1 is MNHEY and CDR2 is SMNVEV (reference sequence). V lost 7 bases and J 2 bases, leaving 12 bases between the germline ends. CDR3: CASIPGEAYNEQFF. The CDR3 region has the DNA TGTGCCAGCATCCCCGGGGAGGCCTACAATGAGCAGTTCTTC.

In the case of this clonotype: A junction end diverges from the germline sequence, so it may reflect a read error. This chain uses TRBV7-9 with TRBJ2-7; 7 bases are a match to TRBD1. CDR3 length equals 14 residues. Germline CDR1 is SEHNR and CDR2 is FQNEAQ (reference sequence). The CDR3 nucleotides are TGTGTCAGCAGCCCGACAGGGACAGCCTACGAGCAGTACTTC. Its protein is CVSSPTGTAYEQYF. Together with reference TRBV7-9 and TRBJ2-7, the CDR3 gives the full variable domain: DTGVSQNPRHKITKRGQNVTFRCDPISEHNRLYWYRQTLGQGPEFLTYFQNEAQLEKSRLLSDRFSAERPKGSFSTLEIQRTEQGDSAMYLCVSSPTGTAYEQYFGPGTRLTVT.

For this clonotype: A much larger clone lies one base from this, so it may be a read error. V usage is TRBV20-1 and J usage is TRBJ2-1; 10 bases match TRBD2. There are 17 residues in the CDR3. CDR1 and CDR2 (germline): DFQATT, SNEGSKA (reference sequence). The CDR3 DNA sequence: TGCAGTGCTAGAGACCCGACTAGCGGGTCCTCCTACAGTGAGCAGTTCTTC. It is translated as CSARDPTSGSSYSEQFF.

This clonotype was counted a few times. V gene TRBV27 combines with J gene TRBJ2-1, with TRBD2 matching over 8 bases. Germline V gene data show CDR1 as MNHEY and CDR2 as SMNVEV (reference sequence). Trimming took 8 bases from V and 8 from J; bases not matched to a gene: 14. This CDR3 has 15 amino acids. Here the CDR3 DNA reads TGTGCCAGCCGAGCATTAGCGGGATTCGGTCATGAGCAGTTCTTC. It specifies CASRALAGFGHEQFF.

This clonotype has at least ten counts. The CDR3 region is CASSFRGRDYYYNEQFF. In DNA form, the CDR3 reads TGTGCCAGCAGTTTCAGGGGCAGGGACTATTACTACAATGAGCAGTTCTTC. The chain links TRBV27 to TRBJ2-1; D might be TRBD2 (7 bases). V lost 3 bases and J 3 bases, leaving 18 bases between the germline ends. This CDR3 is 17 amino acids long. Germline loops: CDR1 MNHEY, CDR2 SMNVEV (reference sequence).

The CDR3 DNA is TGTGCCAGCAGCCAAGTTACAGGCGTGAACACCGGGGAGCTGTTTTTT. Residues: CASSQVTGVNTGELFF. This rearrangement joins TRBV14 to TRBJ2-2, with TRBD1 as a possible D gene (5 bases). The CDR3 consists of 16 residues. Trimming removed 1 base from V and 1 base from J, with 10 bases in between. Germline loops: CDR1 SGHDN, CDR2 FVKESK.

This clonotype occurred many times. The V and J genes are TRBV18 and TRBJ2-7; possibly TRBD1 for D (5 bases). The germline CDR1 and CDR2 sequences are KGHSH and LQKENI. CDR3 length equals 14 residues. Trimming shortened V by 6 bases and J by 2 bases, and 14 bases separated the two germline ends. CDR3 region: CASSHPLQAYEQYF. The CDR3 DNA is TGTGCCAGCTCCCACCCCCTACAGGCCTACGAGCAGTACTTC.

In this sample, this clonotype turned up many times. In nucleotides, the CDR3 is TGCAGCGTTGAATCGGGGGATCGTACAGATACGCAGTATTTT. Protein product: CSVESGDRTDTQYF. The genes are TRBV29-1 and TRBJ2-3; tentative D call: TRBD2 (6 bases). The V end was cut by 2 bases, the J end by 3 bases, with 12 bases between. CDR3 length: 14 amino acids. Germline CDR1 is SQVTM and CDR2 is ANQGSEA.

Only one count was recorded for this clonotype. A much larger clonotype is one base distant, so this may be a read error. This chain uses TRBV6-2 or TRBV6-3 with TRBJ1-4; TRBD1 matches at 7 bases. The CDR3 has 14 residues. Per the germline V gene, CDR1 is MNHEY and CDR2 is SVGEGT. The CDR3 bases are TGTGCCGGCAGTTACTCCAGGGGGAATGAAAAACTGTTTTTT. It codes for CAGSYSRGNEKLFF.

This clonotype was counted between two and nine times. This chain links TRBV6-2 or TRBV6-3 with TRBJ2-3; D not certain. The CDR3 has 15 amino acids. V dropped 2 bases and J dropped 4 bases, with 13 bases sitting between them. CDR1 is MNHEY, CDR2 SVGEGT, per germline. This CDR3 is CASSYRLSGADTQYF. In nucleotides, the CDR3 is TGTGCCAGCAGTTACCGCCTGAGTGGGGCAGATACGCAGTATTTT.

In regard to this clonotype: This may be a read error: a much more frequent sequence differs by one nucleotide. The genes are TRBV6-2 or TRBV6-3 and TRBJ2-1; a weak D match, TRBD2 (5 bases). The germline CDR1 and CDR2 sequences are MNHEY and SVGEGT. V was trimmed by 0 bases and J by 10 bases, leaving 25 bases between them. This CDR3 is 18 amino acids long. The CDR3 nucleotides read TGTGCCAGCAGTTACTCGAGGGCGGCGCGGGCGTCCACCTACGAGCAGTTCTTC. Its translation is CASSYSRAARASTYEQFF.

This clonotype appeared a few times. The genes are TRBV5-1 and TRBJ2-2, with TRBD2 matching over 11 bases. CDR1 and CDR2 from the germline V gene are SGHRS and YFSETQ. The length of the CDR3 is 18 residues. Trimming took 4 bases from V and 2 from J; bases not matched to a gene: 10. CDR3 region: CASSKGLAVPTNTGELFF. The DNA for the CDR3 is TGCGCCAGCAGCAAGGGACTAGCGGTACCAACTAACACCGGGGAGCTGTTTTTT. The whole variable domain, filled in from reference TRBV5-1 and TRBJ2-2, reads KAGVTQTPRYLIKTRGQQVTLSCSPISGHRSVSWYQQTPGQGLQFLFEYFSETQRNKGNFPGRFSGRQFSNSRSEMNVSTLELGDSALYLCASSKGLAVPTNTGELFFGEGSRLTVL.

This clonotype was detected ten times or more. This chain connects TRBV7-9 to TRBJ2-2, with a possible D match to TRBD2 (6 bases). Germline V gene lookup returns CDR1 SEHNR and CDR2 FQNEAQ (reference sequence). The V end was cut by 5 bases, the J end by 7 bases, with 23 bases between. The CDR3 totals 17 residues. The CDR3: CASSPPPGLTPGGELFF. The CDR3, as DNA: TGTGCCAGCAGCCCGCCTCCGGGACTTACCCCTGGCGGGGAGCTGTTTTTT.

This clonotype came up a few times. The J gene is TRBJ1-6, the V gene TRBV6-9, with D possibly being TRBD1 (5 bases). This CDR3 comprises 14 residues. Germline lookup yields CDR1 MNHGY and CDR2 SVAAGI. Trimming shortened V by 3 bases and J by 5 bases, and 8 bases separated the two germline ends. Here the CDR3 reads CASSYDSNNSPLHF. CDR3 sequence (DNA): TGTGCCAGCAGTTACGACAGTAATAATTCACCCCTCCACTTT.

J is TRBJ1-5 and V is TRBV7-2; TRBD1 matches at 9 bases. Trimming at V came to 5 bases and at J to 7 bases, leaving 9 bases not matched to a gene. The V gene's germline CDR1 is SGHTA and CDR2 FQGNSA. This CDR3 is 15 amino acids long. The CDR3 loop is CASSPYRGRVQPQHF. The DNA for the CDR3 is TGTGCCAGCAGCCCCTACAGGGGGCGGGTGCAGCCCCAGCATTTT.

This clonotype was counted ten times or more. The chain carries TRBV28 and TRBJ2-5; TRBD1 or TRBD2 may be the D gene (7 bases each). The CDR3 is 16 amino acids. CDR1 MDHEN and CDR2 SYDVKM come from the germline V gene. V shed 6 bases and J shed 0 bases, with 17 bases lying between them. CDR3 loop: CASSKMGGTDQETQYF. The CDR3 nucleotides are TGTGCCAGCAGCAAGATGGGAGGGACAGACCAAGAGACCCAGTACTTC.